This TCR beta chain appears in the sequencing data of a study of beta chain features in type 1 diabetes. Expressed TCRB transcripts were sequenced because the isolated RNA had all been reverse transcribed beforehand. The protocol was immunoSEQ multiplex PCR, while the TCRdb copy is restricted to in-frame clones and leaves out a portion. This sample has under 550,000 clones; roughly an eighth occur once, and the top ten carry approximately 0.045%. From germline, CDR1 is SGHRS and CDR2 YFSETQ. V shed 4 bases, J shed 7 bases, and the junction held 7 bases outside the gene matches. This CDR3 is built from 15 residues. In the case of this clone: Its antigen remains unknown.

Findings of the study overall: At VDJ recombination sites, type 1 diabetes patients had fewer insertions and more deleted nucleotides.

Sequencing used naive CD4+ T cells from blood. This sequence was found in a woman aged 18-35 years in good health. This chain links TRBV5-1 with TRBJ2-1; 11 bases align to TRBD2. Here the CDR3 reads CASSMTSGVVNEQFF. The DNA for the CDR3 is TGCGCCAGCAGCATGACTAGCGGGGTTGTGAATGAGCAGTTCTTC.